Listed here are 18 T cell receptor beta chains from one sample, sequenced in a study of blood T cells in healthy people across ages. A J-beta primer mix and a sample-barcoded 5' primer were used in a second PCR of about 6 to 12 cycles. Each CDR3 protein gets one entry after TCRdb re-called the 5' RACE reads with MiXCR. This sample has some 800,000 distinct CDR3 sequences; roughly 25% occur once, and the top ten carry approximately 3.7%. The same sample was also used in a study of T cells of mothers and their children.

Source material: blood. These receptors all stem from a boy aged 5-17 years in good health.

V and J are TRBV4-3 and TRBJ2-3, with unresolved D. Trimming took off 1 base at V and 2 bases at J, with 13 bases between the two ends. The CDR3 covers 16 residues. CDR1 and CDR2 (germline): LGHNA, YSLEER. The CDR3, as DNA: TGCGCCAGCAGCCAAGGCTTAGGTTCAATCACAGATACGCAGTATTTT. It encodes CASSQGLGSITDTQYF.

The CDR3 is CASSLGGQGANSPLHF. DNA for the CDR3: TGTGCCAGCAGCTTAGGAGGACAGGGGGCGAATTCACCCCTCCACTTT. This sequence joins TRBV7-9 and TRBJ1-6; 11 bases line up with TRBD1. After removal of 1 base from V and 7 bases from J, the junction contained 3 bases not matched to a gene. This CDR3 spans 16 amino acids. Germline loops: CDR1 SEHNR, CDR2 FQNEAQ (reference sequence).

The rearrangement uses TRBV20-1 and TRBJ2-5, with 7 positions matching TRBD2. Germline lookup yields CDR1 DFQATT and CDR2 SNEGSKA (reference sequence). V trimming: 1 base; J trimming: 11 bases; junction bases outside the gene matches: 22. The CDR3 runs to 17 residues. The CDR3: CSARGWGSWVDTREQYF. The CDR3, as DNA: TGCAGTGCTAGAGGATGGGGGAGCTGGGTGGACACGCGGGAGCAGTACTTC.

The chain joins TRBV29-1 to TRBJ2-3, with 9 nucleotides matching TRBD1. The CDR3 contains 13 residues. The V gene end was trimmed by 7 bases and the J gene end by 4 bases; junction bases not matched to a gene: 6. The germline V gene has CDR1 SQVTM and CDR2 ANQGSEA. The CDR3 sequence: CSARTGVPDTQYF. CDR3 DNA sequence: TGCAGCGCCCGGACAGGGGTCCCAGATACGCAGTATTTT.

This rearrangement joins TRBV25-1 to TRBJ2-5; D is unresolved. Between the trimmed V and J ends, which lost 4 bases and 4 bases, there was a span of 10 bases. Germline V gene lookup returns CDR1 MGHDK and CDR2 SYGVNS. This CDR3 contains 13 residues. The CDR3 bases are TGTGCCAGCAGTGCAAATCCAGCAGAGACCCAGTACTTC. This translates into CASSANPAETQYF.

The CDR3 region is CASSQGPVSSYNEQFF. CDR3 DNA sequence: TGCGCCAGCAGCCAAGGACCCGTTAGCTCCTACAATGAGCAGTTCTTC. This chain uses TRBV4-1 with TRBJ2-1; no reliable D call. V was trimmed by 1 base and J by 0 bases, leaving 10 bases between them. Germline V gene sequence: CDR1 MGHRA, CDR2 YSYEKL. This CDR3 contains 16 residues.

This clonotype was recorded a few times. The chain combines TRBV6-1 with TRBJ2-5, with D possibly matching TRBD1 (5 bases). The last part of the DNA fits TRBJ2-1 better; the J call may be wrong. Germline V gives CDR1 MNHNS, CDR2 SASEGT. The CDR3 is 15 amino acids. CDR3 sequence: CASSLQGTAYNEQFF. CDR3 DNA: TGTGCCAGCAGTCTTCAGGGAACAGCTTACAATGAGCAGTTCTTC.

V is TRBV6-6 and J is TRBJ1-1; TRBD1 is a possible D gene (5 bases). The V and J ends lost 0 bases and 5 bases respectively, with 10 bases between them. CDR3 length: 14 amino acids. Germline values: CDR1 MNHNY, CDR2 SVGAGI (reference sequence). The DNA of the CDR3 is TGTGCCAGCAGTTACTCCGCGGGGGATACTGAAGCTTTCTTT. Translation gives CASSYSAGDTEAFF.

The J gene is TRBJ1-6, the V gene TRBV20-1, with a tentative D call TRBD1 (5 bases). Looked up from germline, CDR1 is DFQATT and CDR2 is SNEGSKA (reference sequence). This CDR3 comprises 17 residues. V lost 2 bases, J lost 8 bases, and 22 bases lay in between. CDR3 in DNA: TGCAGTGCTAGATCCCCTCCCGCAGGGCTTCTTGATTCACCCCTCCACTTT. Protein: CSARSPPAGLLDSPLHF.

This clonotype was counted a few times. The V and J genes are TRBV28 and TRBJ2-7; D remains unclear. In germline, CDR1 is MDHEN, CDR2 SYDVKM. Trimming cost V 2 bases and J 7 bases, with 12 bases left between them. The CDR3 sequence is 13 residues long. The CDR3 DNA follows: TGTGCCAGCAGTTTAGACTTCTCGGCAGAGCAGTACTTC. Amino acids: CASSLDFSAEQYF. Filled out from reference TRBV28 and TRBJ2-7, the complete variable domain reads DVKVTQSSRYLVKRTGEKVFLECVQDMDHENMFWYRQDPGLGLRLIYFSYDVKMKEKGDIPEGYSVSREKKERFSLILESASTNQTSMYLCASSLDFSAEQYFGPGTRLTVT.

J is TRBJ2-1 and V is TRBV7-3; possibly TRBD1 for D (6 bases). CDR1 is SGHTA, CDR2 FQGTGA, per germline. The CDR3 is 14 amino acids. The ends were cut back, 4 bases at V and 5 bases at J, with 12 bases in the middle. CDR3 sequence: CASSSWTANNEQFF. The DNA for the CDR3 is TGTGCCAGCAGCTCCTGGACAGCGAACAATGAGCAGTTCTTC.

The gene calls are TRBV6-2 or TRBV6-3 and TRBJ2-1; TRBD2 matches at 15 bases. CDR3 length: 18 amino acids. Germline CDR1 is MNHEY and CDR2 is SVGEGT. V was pared by 2 bases and J by 4 bases, with 6 bases of the junction left unmatched. The CDR3 DNA sequence: TGTGCCAGCAGTTACGGACTAGCGGGAGGGCCGGCGTACAATGAGCAGTTCTTC. This codes for CASSYGLAGGPAYNEQFF.

The genes are TRBV7-2 and TRBJ1-2; D perhaps matches TRBD1 (5 bases). Trimming removed 3 bases from V and 1 base from J, with 9 bases in between. The CDR3 length is 14 residues. Germline CDR1 is SGHTA and CDR2 is FQGNSA. The CDR3 nucleotides read TGTGCCAGCAGCTTCGGGGGTAATAACTATGGCTACACCTTC. Its translation: CASSFGGNNYGYTF.

The V call is TRBV5-1, the J call TRBJ2-5, with 11 nucleotides matching TRBD1. Germline V gene sequence: CDR1 SGHRS, CDR2 YFSETQ. V was clipped by 7 bases and J by 3 bases; unmatched bases: 11. The CDR3 is 16 residues long. The DNA of the CDR3 is TGCGCCAGCGGTAACCCGAAGGGACAGGGGGAAGAGACCCAGTACTTC. The encoded protein is CASGNPKGQGEETQYF.

V usage is TRBV6-2 or TRBV6-3 and J usage is TRBJ2-5; TRBD2 matches 7 bases. Looked up from germline, CDR1 is MNHEY and CDR2 is SVGEGT. The trim removed 8 bases at V and 11 bases at J, leaving 17 bases unmatched. The CDR3 runs to 14 residues. The CDR3 DNA sequence: TGTGCCAGCGGACCGCGTAAAGGGGCGCGGGAGCAGTACTTC. It codes for CASGPRKGAREQYF.

This sequence joins TRBV12-3 or TRBV12-4 and TRBJ1-6; the match to TRBD1 covers 7 bases. J lost 6 bases, V lost 2 bases, and 4 bases had no gene match. The CDR3 runs 15 residues. The CDR3 here is CASSLNAGGNSPLHF. CDR3 nucleotide sequence: TGTGCCAGCAGTTTAAACGCAGGGGGTAATTCACCCCTCCACTTT.

This clonotype came up a few times. The genes are TRBV5-1 and TRBJ2-7, with D uncertain. The V gene lost 4 bases and the J gene lost 1 base, with 9 bases spanning the gap. This CDR3 spans 13 amino acids. In germline, CDR1 is SGHRS, CDR2 YFSETQ. The CDR3 is CASSEPGSYEQYF. The CDR3 bases are TGCGCCAGCAGCGAACCCGGGTCCTACGAGCAGTACTTC.

This chain uses TRBV28 with TRBJ2-3, with D possibly TRBD1 on 6 matching bases. The germline CDR1 and CDR2 sequences are MDHEN and SYDVKM. The CDR3 length is 17 residues. Trimming removed 5 bases from V and 2 bases from J, with 20 bases in between. CDR3 amino acids: CASSLRDISRTTDTQYF. The CDR3 nucleotides are TGTGCCAGCAGTCTAAGGGACATTTCAAGGACCACAGATACGCAGTATTTT.